This T cell receptor (beta chain) was captured in a study of T cell responses to AZD1222 COVID-19 vaccine. Background on the study: Second doses that came at about 4 or about 12 weeks were put together.

A few counts support this clone. The antigen is undetermined. Study-level findings and limits: Repertoire samples came only from after the peak T cell response. Nearly half of spike-specific TCRs reportedly target variant regions that are unmutated in the B.1.351 and B.1.1.7 variants. Spike as a whole was targeted by vaccine-associated CD4 TCRs, dominant at 160-218 and 743-854.

The repertoire was sequenced with immunoSEQ multiplex PCR; TCRdb's copy has only in-frame clones and lacks some. The sample lists about 180,000 clones, 70% to 90% occurring once. From germline, CDR1 is SGDLS and CDR2 YYNGEE. CDR3 length: 17 residues. After removal of 3 bases from V and 0 bases from J, the junction contained 7 bases not matched to a gene. Here the sequenced sample was peripheral blood, taken on day 0 of AZD1222 vaccination. The sequence was obtained from an adult in good health. The chain recombines TRBV9 with TRBJ1-4; 8 nucleotides line up with TRBD1. Written as DNA, the CDR3 is TGTGCCAGCAGCGGAGACAGGGGAGGCCCAACTAATGAAAAACTGTTTTTT. It translates to CASSGDRGGPTNEKLFF.